One TCR beta chain is described in this entry. The target antigen is unknown. These data originate in a study of human T cells and chemical hapten exposure. Time point meaning: healthy volunteer bleed at 6 weeks. It was unfractionated whole blood from which total RNA was extracted. Findings of the study overall: The number of TCRs above 1 in 1000 frequency did not change after DPC sensitization.

Germline loops: CDR1 MDHEN, CDR2 SYDVKM. The CDR3 consists of 17 residues. V was trimmed by 1 base and J by 0 bases, leaving 13 bases between them. Unique molecular identifiers were attached to individual cDNA molecules during library preparation. Using its own MiXCR run on the RACE reads, TCRdb lists one record per CDR3 protein. The table lists 44,000 or so distinct CDR3 sequences, around 3.4% of them singletons. This TCR derives from a human donor in good health. Some clones in this sample may be carry-over from other donors' samples. The sequenced sample consisted of whole blood. This sequence joins TRBV28 and TRBJ2-1; D may correspond to TRBD1 or TRBD2 (5 bases each). The CDR3 protein is CASSLFAWGSSYNEQFF. The CDR3, as DNA: TGTGCCAGCAGTTTATTTGCGTGGGGGAGCTCCTACAATGAGCAGTTCTTC.